The entry below gives a single T cell receptor beta chain sequence along with its context. The specificity of this receptor is unknown. Base quality data are lacking; no much larger clone is found one base away. The CDR3 sequence holds 16 residues, the cysteine and phenylalanine included. The kept DNA is CDR3 alone, 48 bases in frame from the first base. In the germline V gene (reference sequence), CDR1 corresponds to LNHDA and CDR2 to SQIVND. For this chain, trimming is 1 base at the V end and 5 bases at the J end, and the number of junction bases without a gene match is 6. This record belongs to a study of blood T cell repertoires in COVID-19 (dated by TCRdb to between 2020 and 2021). Regarding the research as a whole: Samples covering the acute and convalescent phases of COVID-19 were provided by collaborators in the United States, Italy and Spain. The prospective study material was composed of cDNA or gDNA derived from T cells, B-cell-depleted T cells, or PBMCs. Subjects who had been exposed to COVID-19, were actively infected with it, or had recovered from it provided the deeply sampled blood TCRbeta repertoires that made up the dataset. The repertoires were released in a freely available public database intended as a resource for research on the immune response to SARS-CoV-2. The samples were drawn from the first 160 participants of the ongoing ImmuneRACE study and from 1,254 subjects provided by 6 global collaborators. A de-identified subject ID, COVID-19 status, age in years and sex were almost always included in the sample metadata. Where HLA class I and class II types were available, the types were taken from metadata supplied by the sample provider, not from assay-based typing. The full study reports these points: The amount of clinical and demographic metadata varied by source and participant and was provided uncurated.

TCRbeta CDR3 regions were amplified from genomic DNA by means of the immunoSEQ Assay, a bias-controlled multiplex PCR. The original pipeline was this. The number of nucleated cells in each sample was estimated from the amplification of reference gene primers within the assay. Sequence reads were collapsed and filtered to measure the absolute abundance of every unique TCRbeta CDR3 rearrangement. For each sample, productive Simpson clonality was calculated by taking the square root of Simpson's diversity index across productive rearrangements. The table comes from immuneACCESS by way of TCRdb, which keeps in-frame sequences with V and J called. Part of the clones is missing from these tables; in studies checked, under half for an unresolved V gene and the rest for unknown reasons. That table supplies the V and J calls and clone size; D and trimming were determined from the DNA. A total of 55,000 to 60,000 clones appear in this sample, about 78% of them only once. The ten largest account for around 21% of the sample.

Each collaborating institution followed its own protocols to collect whole blood in K2EDTA tubes. Collaborator samples were shipped for TCRbeta analysis as frozen whole blood, isolated PBMCs, or DNA extracted from either sample type. The material sequenced was peripheral blood. The chain is made from TRBV19 and TRBJ1-5, and 9 bases in between align with TRBD1. The TCR originated in a man in his fifties or sixties with active or convalescent COVID-19. The CDR3: CASSIAGTGPYQPQHF. The DNA reads TGTGCCAGTAGTATAGCCGGGACAGGGCCCTATCAGCCCCAGCATTTT.